This T cell receptor beta chain was documented in a study of cytomegalovirus exposure and HLA in healthy donors. The PCR was carried out with 60 Vbeta primers and 13 Jbeta primers. Method: immunoSEQ multiplex PCR; TCRdb's copy keeps in-frame clones and lacks some. Of roughly 200,000 clones in the sample, more than 65% were seen once. A word on this clone: What it binds is not known.

Regarding the study as a whole: Prior analysis indicated that the majority of TCR beta V segments exhibited productivity approximately 87% or approximately 30% of the time. In most subjects, TCR beta sequences reportedly gave accurate predictions of HLA-A and HLA-B alleles. Follow-up analysis seemed to connect common viral pathogens with several of the most significant clusters identified.

Sequencing was done on a sample of PBMCs. This clonotype was obtained from a man aged 40-55 years in good health and CMV-seropositive.

The CDR3 region is CASALAADLGTYEQYF. The CDR3 coding sequence is TGTGCTAGTGCCCTAGCCGCGGACCTAGGGACCTACGAGCAGTACTTC. V usage is TRBV12-5 and J usage is TRBJ2-7; D is possibly TRBD2 (5 bases). The V end lost 7 bases, the J end lost 2 bases, and 21 bases lay between the germline ends. This CDR3 is 16 amino acids long. Germline lookup yields CDR1 LGHNT and CDR2 FRNRAP.